This T cell receptor beta chain was retrieved from a study of cytomegalovirus exposure and HLA in healthy donors (TCRdb year 2017). For the wider study: An earlier analysis of fewer than 750 of the donors reported 276 Gb of sequence data and around 100 million unique TCR beta sequences obtained from around 190 million T cells. Approximately 300 gigabases of sequencing data and around 80 million unique TCR sequences made up an early release that covered roughly 670 HLA-typed donors. Of the 350 to 450 genotyped donors, approximately 81% were placed in the genetic ancestry cluster associated with self-reported Caucasian donors. The study aimed to test whether cataloging public T cell receptors could reveal signatures of past pathogen exposure. The study profiled the T cell repertoires of about 640 subjects by immunosequencing and related them to cytomegalovirus serostatus. Besides the first cohort of roughly 700 subjects, a separate validation cohort made up of 95 to 150 different subjects was used. High-throughput TCR immunosequencing, statistical association of individual TCRs with disease status, and machine learning were combined to predict cytomegalovirus infection status. To study patterns of TCR occurrence, a later analysis re-analyzed previously published TCR beta repertoires from around 670 donors and added high-resolution HLA genotyping. In the later analysis, no new phenotypic data were used to find candidate immune exposures; instead, reliance was placed on TCR beta sequences and their occurrence across donors. An earlier analysis of 587 of the donors used high-throughput TCR beta sequencing to judge whether each TCR beta V gene segment behaved as functional or pseudogenic. Donor age, sex, ethnicity and CMV serostatus were compiled alongside the repertoire data. Genome-wide SNP genotypes for about three fifths of the roughly 700 donors were used in a later genetic analysis, which treated that subset as a discovery cohort. All discovery cohort repertoires had been generated using a single sequencing platform. Class I and class II HLA loci were covered by the typing at four-digit resolution. The number of typed donors differed by locus: about 620-640 for A, B, C, DRB1 and DQB1; 500 to 550 for DQA1; 600 to 610 for DPA1; and around 470 for DPB1. Roughly five DR-DQ haplotypes were handled as single units for association and clustering because linkage in the cohort was strong. On average, roughly 250,000 unique TCR beta nucleotide sequences were sequenced per donor among 398 genotyped donors of the cohort, with roughly 19% of those sequences being non-productive.

Library prep was done by the immunoSEQ multiplex PCR assay. A mixture of 60 forward primers for TCR Vbeta segments and 13 reverse primers for TCR Jbeta segments was used in the multiplex PCR. The CDR3 region of rearranged TCR beta genes was amplified from genomic DNA with a multiplex PCR assay. The Illumina HiSeq System was used to sequence the amplified TCR beta libraries as 87-base-pair reads. The paper's data handling went like this. A later analysis tallied about 77 million unique TCR beta chains across the 700 or so repertoires, and around 10 million of those chains were shared by two or more donors. Raw reads were error-corrected and collapsed into unique sequences by a nearest-neighbor algorithm in which closely related sequences were merged to remove PCR and sequencing errors. Alignment of CDR3 sequences to IMGT reference sequences was used to assign V, D and J gene segments. For a sequence to be retained, a match of at least six nucleotides to both a V gene segment and a J gene segment was required. Rearrangements were classified as productive when the CDR3 lacked stop codons and remained in frame with V and J, and all other rearrangements were classified as non-productive. Following IMGT convention, CDR3 was defined as the stretch from the second conserved V-encoded cysteine up to the conserved J-encoded phenylalanine. In an earlier analysis of around 540 of the donors, sequences lacking an unambiguous match to a single V gene segment were excluded. An earlier analysis of fewer than 650 of the donors classified V segments as functional when productive rearrangements were above 56.7% and as segregating when the standard deviation between donors was above 5%. A statistical classification framework was built to diagnose cytomegalovirus status from the catalog of TCR beta chain sequences. V and J gene assignment, in a later analysis, came from comparing TCR nucleotide sequences with IMGT/GENE-DB human TR gene sequences. In a later analysis, CDR3 sequences and most-parsimonious VDJ recombination scenarios were assigned using the TCRdist pipeline. In a later analysis, each TCR beta chain was defined by its CDR3 amino acid sequence together with its V-gene family, and reads without a unique V-gene family were excluded. As a way to deal with suspected cross-contamination and a sequencing artifact, a later analysis dropped nearly 600 nucleotide sequences that were highly shared and had low generation probability. In a later analysis, a clonal expansion index was calculated for each public chain from normalized within-repertoire ranks of inferred template counts. In a later analysis, generation probabilities were computed with a VDJ recombination model fitted to out-of-frame rearrangements, and the resulting probabilities were checked against IGoR. In a later analysis, hypergeometric tests were used to score TCR-TCR, TCR-HLA and TCR-CMV co-occurrence, with a repertoire-size bias correction applied to TCR pairs. In a later analysis, false discovery rates were estimated by permuting HLA or CMV assignments 20 times. In a later analysis, co-occurring TCRs were grouped using DBSCAN, with TCRdist sequence similarity added in when clustering inside HLA-allele-positive subsets. For co-occurrence clustering, repertoires with fewer than 30,000 or more than 120,000 public chains were excluded, along with five repertoires with anomalous nucleotide sharing. Not all clones reach the TCRdb copy of this immuneACCESS table, which keeps in-frame sequences only. Checked studies attribute under half of the gap to unresolved V genes and leave the rest unexplained. The D gene and trimming were derived from the DNA, and the V and J assignments and clone size from that table. This sample's table carries about 160,000 clones. The ten largest clones add up to under 2% of the sample.

The paper's findings and limits, for the study overall: While some public TCRs were present in many individuals, most TCR sequences turned up only very rarely across donors. Seventeen rarely observed V segments, including chromosome 9 orphons, were excluded from the earlier analysis of about 500 of the donors because counts were too low. The 87-base-pair reads could not distinguish some IMGT-functional V segments, including TRBV6-2 and TRBV6-3, so those segments were excluded. A further reported finding was that TCR beta sequences accurately predicted the HLA-A and HLA-B alleles for most subjects in the first cohort. The sequencing pipeline was judged likely to have produced a cluster of highly shared sequence variants as a technical artifact. Correlated functional status among segregating V segments might be attributable to linkage disequilibrium, but an unknown experimental factor could not be ruled out. An association between a missense DCLRE1C variant and V-gene and J-gene trimming of TCR beta chains was found in a later genetic analysis and replicated in an independent cohort. Compared with equally common non-associated chains, HLA-associated TCR beta chains in a later analysis were more clonally expanded and had lower generation probabilities. Three of the identified cytomegalovirus-associated TCR beta chains were confirmed in vitro to be specific for cytomegalovirus antigens. Immune exposure information for the cohort was limited to CMV serostatus. Presence/absence analyses assumed roughly uniform sequencing depth across donors, an assumption that may not hold. Because some donors lacked HLA typing at each locus, the association tests relied only on the typed subset. It was suggested by the authors that the approach could potentially be generalized to other disease states and immunological phenotypes. In this cohort, only TCR beta chains were sequenced, and detectable features were limited by the absence of alpha or paired-chain data. In a later analysis, most CMV-associated TCR beta chains were found to appear HLA-restricted, with HLA associations seemingly driven largely by CMV exposure. At a false discovery rate of 0.05, a later analysis linked about 17,000 TCR beta sequences to specific HLA alleles. Several of the top co-occurrence clusters appeared to be linked to parvovirus B19, influenza, CMV and Epstein-Barr virus, according to a later analysis. A later analysis found that TCR association rates varied across HLA loci, with DRB1 alleles showing the most associated TCRs and HLA-C alleles the fewest. The study gave a list of under 200 TCR beta chains associated with cytomegalovirus. When HLA alleles, especially DR and DQ, strongly co-occurred, TCR associations were difficult to assign to individual alleles. Broadly in line with IMGT annotations, most TCR beta V segments showed up in productive rearrangements about 90% or about 30% of the time in an earlier analysis of around 600 of the donors. Cytomegalovirus status was reported to be diagnosed by the classifier with high specificity and sensitivity in both the original and validation cohorts. According to a later genetic analysis, donors in an Asian-associated ancestry cluster had fewer N-insertions in productive TCRs than the approximately 650-donor mean.

As for this clone: The specificity of this receptor is unknown.

The cohort comprised some 700 healthy bone marrow donors. At the time of sampling, all cohort members were nominally healthy, though unrecorded immune exposures were likely present. The donor tested CMV seronegative and was one of the 352 seronegative cohort members. Every donor gave a peripheral blood sample, and the peripheral blood mononuclear cells from that sample were used for TCR beta sequencing. Genomic DNA was extracted from the blood cell samples with the Qiagen DNeasy Blood Extraction Kit. V trim: 1 base; J trim: 5 bases; unmatched bases: 8. From a lookup of the germline V gene, CDR1 and CDR2 are LGHNA and YNFKEQ. From the cysteine up to the phenylalanine, the CDR3 has a length of 17 residues. Only the CDR3 part of the read is kept: 51 bases, read in frame from the first base.

Material: PBMCs. This sequence originates from a woman aged 45-59 years in good health and CMV-seronegative. The chain employs TRBV4-2 and TRBJ2-5; 12 middle bases align to TRBD2. The nucleotides read TGTGCCAGCAGCCAAGCGACTAGCGGGAGCGCGCAGGAGACCCAGTACTTC. It translates to CASSQATSGSAQETQYF.